The source of this T cell receptor (beta chain) is a study of cytomegalovirus exposure and HLA in healthy donors (dated by TCRdb to about 2017). In terms of the full investigation: In an earlier analysis of fewer than 750 of the donors, 276 Gb of sequence data and approximately 100 million unique TCR beta sequences from roughly 200 million T cells were reported. In the later analysis, no new phenotypic data were used to find candidate immune exposures; instead, reliance was placed on TCR beta sequences and their occurrence across donors. Every discovery cohort repertoire had been produced on one sequencing platform. In a later analysis, previously published TCR beta repertoires from several hundred donors were re-analyzed and high-resolution HLA genotyping was added so that TCR occurrence patterns could be studied. To predict cytomegalovirus infection status, the study brought together high-throughput TCR immunosequencing, statistical association of individual TCRs with disease status, and machine learning. Among some 400 genotyped donors of the cohort, an average of approximately 220,000 unique TCR beta nucleotide sequences was sequenced per donor, of which approximately 19% were non-productive. Along with the roughly 670-subject first cohort, a separate validation cohort of approximately 110 different subjects was used. In an earlier analysis of 587 of the donors, high-throughput TCR beta sequencing was used to judge whether each TCR beta V gene segment behaved as functional or pseudogenic. Using immunosequencing, the study profiled T cell repertoires from 666 subjects and related those repertoires to cytomegalovirus serostatus. Class I and class II HLA loci were covered by the typing at four-digit resolution. Of the roughly 390 genotyped donors, 75% to 85% were placed in the genetic ancestry cluster associated with self-reported Caucasian donors. A handful of DR-DQ haplotypes were handled as single units for association and clustering because linkage in the cohort was strong. A later genetic analysis took genome-wide SNP genotypes for about 65% of the 666 donors and used that subset as a discovery cohort. An early release that covered roughly 600 HLA-typed donors contained approximately 290 gigabases of sequencing data and approximately 85 million unique TCR sequences. Donor age, sex, ethnicity and CMV serostatus were compiled together with the repertoire data. Typing coverage differed by locus: A, B, C, DRB1 and DQB1 were typed in roughly 629-630 donors, DQA1 in 500 to 550, DPA1 in around 580, and DPB1 in just under 490. The study was designed to test whether signatures of past pathogen exposure could be identified by cataloging public T cell receptors. The paper's findings and limits, for the study overall: The presence/absence analyses assumed that sequencing depth was roughly uniform across donors, and that assumption may not be true. The 87-base-pair reads could not distinguish some IMGT-functional V segments, including TRBV6-2 and TRBV6-3, so those segments were excluded. In a later genetic analysis, fewer N-insertions in productive TCRs were reported among donors in an Asian-associated ancestry cluster than the roughly 670-donor mean. At a false discovery rate of 0.05, a later analysis linked some 17,000 TCR beta sequences to specific HLA alleles. In a later analysis, most CMV-associated TCR beta chains were found to appear HLA-restricted, with HLA associations seemingly driven largely by CMV exposure. The earlier analysis of 450 to 700 of the donors excluded approximately 15 rarely observed V segments, including chromosome 9 orphons, because counts were too low. Because some donors lacked HLA typing at each locus, the association tests relied only on the typed subset. Broadly in line with IMGT annotations, most TCR beta V segments showed up in productive rearrangements about 87% or about 30% of the time in an earlier analysis of several hundred of the donors. Most TCR sequences were seen in very few donors, while some public TCRs were found in many individuals. For the cohort, immune exposure information was limited to CMV serostatus. A later genetic analysis associated a missense DCLRE1C variant with V-gene and J-gene trimming of TCR beta chains, and an independent cohort replicated the association. A later analysis found that HLA-associated TCR beta chains were more clonally expanded and had lower generation probabilities than equally common non-associated chains. Three of the identified cytomegalovirus-associated TCR beta chains were confirmed in vitro to be specific for cytomegalovirus antigens. The sequencing pipeline was judged likely to have produced a cluster of highly shared sequence variants as a technical artifact. It was suggested by the authors that the approach could potentially be generalized to other disease states and immunological phenotypes. A later analysis found that TCR association rates varied across HLA loci, with DRB1 alleles showing the most associated TCRs and HLA-C alleles the fewest. This cohort had only TCR beta chains sequenced, and the lack of alpha or paired-chain data limited which features could be detected. Strong co-occurrence of HLA alleles, especially DR and DQ, made assigning TCR associations to individual alleles difficult. The study gave a list of 150 to 200 TCR beta chains associated with cytomegalovirus. Correlated functional status among segregating V segments might be attributable to linkage disequilibrium, but an unknown experimental factor could not be ruled out. A further reported finding was that TCR beta sequences accurately predicted the HLA-A and HLA-B alleles for most subjects in the first cohort. Several of the top co-occurrence clusters appeared to be linked to parvovirus B19, influenza, CMV and Epstein-Barr virus, according to a later analysis. The classifier was reported to diagnose cytomegalovirus status with high specificity and sensitivity in both the original and validation cohorts.

Libraries came from the immunoSEQ multiplex PCR assay. A mixture of 60 forward primers for TCR Vbeta segments and 13 reverse primers for TCR Jbeta segments was used in the multiplex PCR. Amplification of the CDR3 region of rearranged TCR beta genes was performed with a multiplex PCR assay on genomic DNA. Amplified TCR beta libraries were sequenced as 87-base-pair reads on the Illumina HiSeq System. Turning to the authors' computational methods: A later analysis tallied roughly 76 million unique TCR beta chains across the 666 repertoires, and approximately 11 million of those chains were shared by two or more donors. Raw reads were error-corrected and collapsed into unique sequences with a nearest-neighbor algorithm that merged closely related sequences to remove PCR and sequencing errors. V, D and J gene segments were assigned by aligning CDR3 sequences to IMGT reference sequences. For a sequence to be retained, a match of at least six nucleotides was required to both a V gene segment and a J gene segment. Rearrangements were classified as productive when the CDR3 lacked stop codons and remained in frame with V and J, and all other rearrangements were classified as non-productive. CDR3 was defined by IMGT convention, running from the second conserved V-encoded cysteine to the conserved J-encoded phenylalanine. Sequences without an unambiguous match to a single V gene segment were excluded from the earlier analysis of 587 of the donors. An earlier analysis of a few hundred of the donors called V segments functional above 56.7% productive rearrangements and segregating when the between-donor standard deviation exceeded 5%. A statistical classification framework was developed to diagnose cytomegalovirus status using the catalog of TCR beta chain sequences. In a later analysis, TCR nucleotide sequences were compared against IMGT/GENE-DB human TR gene sequences so that V and J genes could be assigned. The TCRdist pipeline was used in a later analysis to assign CDR3 sequences and most-parsimonious VDJ recombination scenarios. In a later analysis, each TCR beta chain was defined by its CDR3 amino acid sequence together with its V-gene family, and reads lacking a unique V-gene family were excluded. A later analysis removed 550 to 700 highly shared, low-generation-probability nucleotide sequences to deal with suspected cross-contamination and a sequencing artifact. A later analysis calculated a clonal expansion index for each public chain from normalized within-repertoire ranks of inferred template counts. In a later analysis, generation probabilities were computed using a VDJ recombination model fitted to out-of-frame rearrangements, and the results were checked against IGoR. Hypergeometric tests were used in a later analysis to score TCR-TCR, TCR-HLA and TCR-CMV co-occurrence, with a repertoire-size bias correction applied to the TCR pairs. A later analysis estimated false discovery rates by permuting HLA or CMV assignments 20 times. A later analysis grouped co-occurring TCRs with DBSCAN, adding TCRdist sequence similarity when clustering within HLA-allele-positive subsets. Repertoires with fewer than 30,000 or more than 120,000 public chains were left out of co-occurrence clustering, as were four to six repertoires with anomalous nucleotide sharing. The clones in this table, taken by TCRdb from immuneACCESS, are in-frame only. Not every clone is retained; where verified, under half of the shortfall comes from an unresolved V gene, and the cause of the rest is unknown. That table gives V, J and clone size, and the DNA gave D and trimming. The sample records some 150,000 clones, 70% to 90% of which are singletons. The ten largest clones represent roughly 2.3% of the sample.

With regard to this clone: This clone's antigen is unknown. The sample holds no much larger clone one base away, and base qualities are not on file.

The CDR3 runs 16 residues from the cysteine to the phenylalanine. The DNA shown is the 48-base CDR3, in frame from base 1. CDR1 and CDR2, per the germline V gene (reference sequence), are SEHNR and FQNEAQ. V and J are truncated by 5 bases and 6 bases respectively, leaving an intervening sequence of 23 bases. The cohort was made up of 500 to 850 healthy bone marrow donors. At the time of sampling, all cohort members were nominally healthy, though unrecorded immune exposures were likely present. The donor tested CMV seronegative, placing the donor among the approximately 400 seronegative members of the cohort. A peripheral blood sample was collected from each donor, and TCR beta sequencing was performed on peripheral blood mononuclear cells. The Qiagen DNeasy Blood Extraction Kit was used to extract genomic DNA from the blood cell samples.

The chain was built from TRBV7-9 and TRBJ2-7; matching of 7 bases hints at TRBD1 as the D gene. This TCR derives from a woman between 18 and 29 years old in good health and CMV-seronegative. Sample: PBMCs. CDR3 region: CASSPKPWGRGAEQYF. The DNA reads as follows: TGTGCCAGCAGCCCTAAACCGTGGGGCAGGGGGGCCGAGCAGTACTTC.